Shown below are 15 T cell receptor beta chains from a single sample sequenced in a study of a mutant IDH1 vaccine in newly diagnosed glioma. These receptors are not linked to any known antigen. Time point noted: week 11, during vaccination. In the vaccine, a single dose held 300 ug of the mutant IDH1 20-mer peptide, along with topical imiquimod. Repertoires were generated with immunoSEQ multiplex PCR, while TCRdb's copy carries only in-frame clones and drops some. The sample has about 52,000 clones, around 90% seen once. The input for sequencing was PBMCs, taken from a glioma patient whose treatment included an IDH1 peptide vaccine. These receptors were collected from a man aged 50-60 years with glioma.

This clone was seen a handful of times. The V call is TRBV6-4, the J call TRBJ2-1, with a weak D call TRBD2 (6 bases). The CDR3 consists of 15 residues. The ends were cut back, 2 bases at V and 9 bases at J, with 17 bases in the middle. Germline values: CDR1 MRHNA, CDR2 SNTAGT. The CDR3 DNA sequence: TGTGCCAGCAGTGACGAATCCGGGAGTTTGACTGAGCAGTTCTTC. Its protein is CASSDESGSLTEQFF.

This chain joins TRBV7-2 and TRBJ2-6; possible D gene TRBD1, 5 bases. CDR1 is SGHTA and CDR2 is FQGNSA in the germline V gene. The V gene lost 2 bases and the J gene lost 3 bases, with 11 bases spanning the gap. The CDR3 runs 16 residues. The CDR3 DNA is TGTGCCAGCAGCTTAAGCGAAAGGGGTGGGGCCAACGTCCTGACTTTC. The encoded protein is CASSLSERGGANVLTF. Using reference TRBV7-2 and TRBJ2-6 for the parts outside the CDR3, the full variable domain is GAGVSQSPSNKVTEKGKDVELRCDPISGHTALYWYRQSLGQGLEFLIYFQGNSAPDKSGLPSDRFSAERTGGSVSTLTIQRTQQEDSAVYLCASSLSERGGANVLTFGAGSRLTVL.

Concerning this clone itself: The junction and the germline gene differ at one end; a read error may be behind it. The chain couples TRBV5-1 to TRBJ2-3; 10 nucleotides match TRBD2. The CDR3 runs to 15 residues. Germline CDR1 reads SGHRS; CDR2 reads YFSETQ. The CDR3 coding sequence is TGCGCCAGCAGATTGGTAGCGGGGGGCGGGGATACGCAGTATTTT. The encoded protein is CASRLVAGGGDTQYF.

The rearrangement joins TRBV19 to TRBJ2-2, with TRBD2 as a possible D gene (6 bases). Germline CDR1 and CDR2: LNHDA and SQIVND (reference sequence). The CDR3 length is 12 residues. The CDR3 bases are TGTGCTTCCGGGACTTACACCGGGGAGCTGTTTTTT. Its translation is CASGTYTGELFF.

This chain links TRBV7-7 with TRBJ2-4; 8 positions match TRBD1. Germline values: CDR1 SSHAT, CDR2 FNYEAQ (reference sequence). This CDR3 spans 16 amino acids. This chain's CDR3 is CAVGAGGYDDKNIQYF. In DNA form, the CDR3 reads TGTGCTGTCGGGGCAGGGGGCTATGACGACAAAAACATTCAGTACTTC. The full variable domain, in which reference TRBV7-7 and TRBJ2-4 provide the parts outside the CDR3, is GAGVSQSPRYKVTKRGQDVTLRCDPISSHATLYWYQQALGQGPEFLTYFNYEAQPDKSGLPSDRFSAERPEGSISTLTIQRTEQRDSAMYRCAVGAGGYDDKNIQYFGAGTRLSVL.

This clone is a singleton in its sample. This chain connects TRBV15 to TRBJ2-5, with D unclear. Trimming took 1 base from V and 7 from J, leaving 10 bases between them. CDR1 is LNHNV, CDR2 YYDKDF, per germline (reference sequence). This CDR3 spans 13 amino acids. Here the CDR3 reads CATSRAGIWTQYF. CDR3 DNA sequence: TGTGCCACCAGCAGAGCCGGCATTTGGACCCAGTACTTC.

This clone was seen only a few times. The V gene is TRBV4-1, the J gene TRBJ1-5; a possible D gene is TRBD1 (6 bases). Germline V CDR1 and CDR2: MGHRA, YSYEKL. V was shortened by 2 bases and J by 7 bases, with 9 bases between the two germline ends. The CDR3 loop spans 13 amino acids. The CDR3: CASSQSQGQPQHF. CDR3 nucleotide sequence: TGCGCCAGCAGCCAATCACAGGGACAGCCCCAGCATTTT.

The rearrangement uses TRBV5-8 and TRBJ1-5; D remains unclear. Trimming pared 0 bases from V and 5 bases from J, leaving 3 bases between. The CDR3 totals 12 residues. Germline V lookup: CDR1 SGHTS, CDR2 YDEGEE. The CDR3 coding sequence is TGTGCCAGCAGCTTGGCACATCAGCCCCAGCATTTT. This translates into CASSLAHQPQHF.

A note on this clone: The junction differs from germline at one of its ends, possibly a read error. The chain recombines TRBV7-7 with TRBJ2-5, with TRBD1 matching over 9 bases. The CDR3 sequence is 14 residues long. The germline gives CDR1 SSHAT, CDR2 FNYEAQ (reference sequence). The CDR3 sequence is CASSKGQGRETQYF. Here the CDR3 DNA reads TGTGCTAGCAGCAAAGGACAGGGGAGAGAGACCCAGTACTTC.

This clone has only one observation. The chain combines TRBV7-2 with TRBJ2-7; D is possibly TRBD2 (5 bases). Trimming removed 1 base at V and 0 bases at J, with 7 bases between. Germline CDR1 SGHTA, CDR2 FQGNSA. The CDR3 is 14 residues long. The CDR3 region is CASSLERLSYEQYF. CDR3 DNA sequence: TGTGCCAGCAGCTTAGAGCGGCTCTCCTACGAGCAGTACTTC.

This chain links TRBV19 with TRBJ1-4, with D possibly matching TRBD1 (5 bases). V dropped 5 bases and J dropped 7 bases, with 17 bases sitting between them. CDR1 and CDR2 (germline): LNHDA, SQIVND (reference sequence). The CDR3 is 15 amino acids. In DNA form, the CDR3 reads TGTGCCAGTAGTCCCCCGGGGGGAGGAACTGAAAAACTGTTTTTT. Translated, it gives CASSPPGGGTEKLFF. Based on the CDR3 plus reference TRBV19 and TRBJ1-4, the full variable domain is DGGITQSPKYLFRKEGQNVTLSCEQNLNHDAMYWYRQDPGQGLRLIYYSQIVNDFQKGDIAEGYSVSREKKESFPLTVTSAQKNPTAFYLCASSPPGGGTEKLFFGSGTQLSVL.

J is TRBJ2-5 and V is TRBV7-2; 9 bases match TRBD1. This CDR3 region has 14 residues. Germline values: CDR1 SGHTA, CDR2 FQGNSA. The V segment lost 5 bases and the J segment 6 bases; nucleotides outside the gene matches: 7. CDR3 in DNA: TGTGCCAGCAGCGTGGGACAGGGTACGAAGACCCAGTACTTC. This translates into CASSVGQGTKTQYF.

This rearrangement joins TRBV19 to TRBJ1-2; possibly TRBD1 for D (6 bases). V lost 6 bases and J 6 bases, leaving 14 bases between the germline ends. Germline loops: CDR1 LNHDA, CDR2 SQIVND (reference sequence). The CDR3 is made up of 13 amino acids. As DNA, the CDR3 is TGTGCCAGTAGCTCCACAGGGTTCGATGGCTACACCTTC. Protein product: CASSSTGFDGYTF.

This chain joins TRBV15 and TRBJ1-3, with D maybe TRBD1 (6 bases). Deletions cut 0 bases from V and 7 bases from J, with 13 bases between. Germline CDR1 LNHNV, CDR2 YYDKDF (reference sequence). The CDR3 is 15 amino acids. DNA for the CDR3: TGTGCCACCAGCAGAGATGTCAGGGGACGGAACACCATATATTTT. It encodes CATSRDVRGRNTIYF.

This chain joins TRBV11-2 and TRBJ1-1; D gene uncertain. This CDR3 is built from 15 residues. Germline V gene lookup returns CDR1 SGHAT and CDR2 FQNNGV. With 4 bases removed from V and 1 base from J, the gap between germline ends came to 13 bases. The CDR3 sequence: CASSSQRVGNTEAFF. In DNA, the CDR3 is TGTGCCAGCAGCTCTCAAAGGGTTGGGAACACTGAAGCTTTCTTT.